The clone carrying this TCR beta chain was picked up many times. Its specificity is unknown. Preparation of the TCRbeta library involved a method that used unique molecular identifiers. TCRdb used MiXCR to reprocess the PCR reads, holding one entry per CDR3 protein. The table shows hundreds of thousands of distinct CDR3 sequences, with approximately 15% occurring only once. The data originate from a study of T-cell reconstitution after alpha-beta-depleted transplantation in children. Study-level points and caveats: About two months after transplant, alpha-beta T cells reportedly came from several hundred expanded graft clones. Surviving recipient T cells and thymic progenitors produced the high day-60 TCRbeta diversity seen in some patients. It was newly produced T cells that mostly accounted for T-cell counts and diversity one year after transplant.

The CDR3 is 16 residues long. In germline, CDR1 is SEHNR, CDR2 FQNEAQ (reference sequence). V dropped 1 base and J dropped 4 bases, with 16 bases sitting between them. This clonotype originated in a male patient under 18 who had a stem cell transplant for acute lymphoblastic leukemia, so the T cells may come from the graft donor. This chain joins TRBV7-9 and TRBJ2-5, with D tentatively TRBD2 (5 bases). Sequenced here: PBMCs, mostly from graft donor cells, sampled 360 days after TCRalphabeta/CD19-depleted stem cell transplant. The CDR3: CASSLESRGHGETQYF. The CDR3 coding sequence is TGTGCCAGCAGCTTAGAGTCAAGAGGGCATGGAGAGACCCAGTACTTC.